This T cell receptor beta chain derives from a study of OX40 agonist ivuxolimab in advanced cancers. Regarding the study as a whole: No determination was made of the antigen specificity of the expanded peripheral T cells. The authors also found low normalized T-cell clonal expansion in some nonresponders. Clonal expansion was among the lowest in partial responders at 0.1-3.0 mg/kg, especially CD8+.

This clone has just a few counts. Its target is not known. CDR3 length equals 15 residues. V lost 5 bases and J lost 5, with 18 bases in between. Germline V gives CDR1 LNHDA, CDR2 SQIVND (reference sequence). Produced via immunoSEQ multiplex PCR; TCRdb's table is partial and in-frame only. Among tens of thousands of clones, 70% to 90% were seen once, and the ten largest hold about 0.73%. Sequenced here: CD4+ or CD8+ T cells sorted from blood, sampled in a trial of the OX40 agonist ivuxolimab. The chain uses TRBV19 and TRBJ2-5; D may correspond to TRBD1 or TRBD2 (7 bases each). The TCR comes from an adult with an advanced solid tumor such as melanoma, head and neck, liver or kidney cancer. The CDR3 nucleotides read TGTGCCAGTAGTTCCCAGGGGGGGCAAGGGGAGACCCAGTACTTC. Translation: CASSSQGGQGETQYF. Full variable domain (rest looked up from reference TRBV19 and TRBJ2-5): DGGITQSPKYLFRKEGQNVTLSCEQNLNHDAMYWYRQDPGQGLRLIYYSQIVNDFQKGDIAEGYSVSREKKESFPLTVTSAQKNPTAFYLCASSSQGGQGETQYFGPGTRLLVL.